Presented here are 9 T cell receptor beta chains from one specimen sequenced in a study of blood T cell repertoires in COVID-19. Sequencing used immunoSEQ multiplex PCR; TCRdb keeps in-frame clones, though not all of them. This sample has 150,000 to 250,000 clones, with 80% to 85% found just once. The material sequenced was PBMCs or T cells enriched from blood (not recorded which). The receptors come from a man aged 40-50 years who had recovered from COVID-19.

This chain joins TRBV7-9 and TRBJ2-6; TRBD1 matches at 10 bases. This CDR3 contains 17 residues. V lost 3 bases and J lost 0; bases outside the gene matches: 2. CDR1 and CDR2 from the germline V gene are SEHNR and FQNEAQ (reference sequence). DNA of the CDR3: TGTGCCAGCAGCTTGGGACAGGGGAGCTCTGGGGCCAACGTCCTGACTTTC. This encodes CASSLGQGSSGANVLTF.

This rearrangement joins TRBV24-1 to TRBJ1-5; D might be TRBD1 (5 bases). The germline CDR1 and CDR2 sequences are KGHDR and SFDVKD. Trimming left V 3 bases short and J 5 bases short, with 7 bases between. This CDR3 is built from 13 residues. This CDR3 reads CATSDKGDQPQHF. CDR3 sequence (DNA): TGTGCCACCAGTGATAAAGGGGATCAGCCCCAGCATTTT.

In nucleotides, the CDR3 is TGTGCCAGCAGTCGCCTAGGGGGCGGCGGGGAGCTGTTTTTT. Protein product: CASSRLGGGGELFF. The rearrangement links TRBV28 to TRBJ2-2, with 7 bases aligning to TRBD1. The V gene's germline CDR1 is MDHEN and CDR2 SYDVKM. The CDR3 has 14 amino acids. Trimming took 5 bases from V and 7 from J; bases not matched to a gene: 7.

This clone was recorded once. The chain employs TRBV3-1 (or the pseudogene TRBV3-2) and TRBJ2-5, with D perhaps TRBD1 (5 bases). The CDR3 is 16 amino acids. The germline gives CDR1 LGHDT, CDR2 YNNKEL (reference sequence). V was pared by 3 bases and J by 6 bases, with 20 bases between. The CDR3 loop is CASSQLEGAVVKTQYF. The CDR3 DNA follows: TGTGCCAGCAGCCAGTTGGAAGGGGCGGTAGTAAAGACCCAGTACTTC.

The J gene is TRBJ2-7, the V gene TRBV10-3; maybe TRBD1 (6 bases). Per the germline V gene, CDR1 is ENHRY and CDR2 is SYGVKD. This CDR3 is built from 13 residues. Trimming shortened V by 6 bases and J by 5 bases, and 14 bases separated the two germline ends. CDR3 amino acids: CAISRDTGHEQYF. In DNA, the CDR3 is TGTGCCATCAGCCGGGACACCGGACACGAGCAGTACTTC.

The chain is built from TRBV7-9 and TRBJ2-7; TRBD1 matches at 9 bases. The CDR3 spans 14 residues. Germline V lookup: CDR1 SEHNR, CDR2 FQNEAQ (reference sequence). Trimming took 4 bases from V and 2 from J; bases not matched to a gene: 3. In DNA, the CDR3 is TGTGCCAGCAGCTCGGGACAGGGCGCCTACGAGCAGTACTTC. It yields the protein CASSSGQGAYEQYF.

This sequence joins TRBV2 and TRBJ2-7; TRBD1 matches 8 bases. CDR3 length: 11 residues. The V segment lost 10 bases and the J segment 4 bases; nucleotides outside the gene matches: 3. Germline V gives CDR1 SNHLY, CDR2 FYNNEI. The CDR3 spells CATRDRYEQYF. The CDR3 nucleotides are TGTGCCACCAGGGACAGGTACGAGCAGTACTTC.

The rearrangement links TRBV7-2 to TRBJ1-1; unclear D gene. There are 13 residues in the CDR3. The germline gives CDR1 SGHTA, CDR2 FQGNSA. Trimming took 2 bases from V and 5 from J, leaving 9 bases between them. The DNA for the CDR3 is TGTGCCAGCAGCTTAAGGCGGAAAACTGAAGCTTTCTTT. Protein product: CASSLRRKTEAFF.

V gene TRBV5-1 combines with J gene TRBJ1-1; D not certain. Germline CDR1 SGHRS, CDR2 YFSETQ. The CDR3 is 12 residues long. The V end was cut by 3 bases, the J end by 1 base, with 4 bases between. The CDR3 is CASSSQNTEAFF. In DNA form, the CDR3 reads TGCGCCAGCAGCTCCCAGAACACTGAAGCTTTCTTT.